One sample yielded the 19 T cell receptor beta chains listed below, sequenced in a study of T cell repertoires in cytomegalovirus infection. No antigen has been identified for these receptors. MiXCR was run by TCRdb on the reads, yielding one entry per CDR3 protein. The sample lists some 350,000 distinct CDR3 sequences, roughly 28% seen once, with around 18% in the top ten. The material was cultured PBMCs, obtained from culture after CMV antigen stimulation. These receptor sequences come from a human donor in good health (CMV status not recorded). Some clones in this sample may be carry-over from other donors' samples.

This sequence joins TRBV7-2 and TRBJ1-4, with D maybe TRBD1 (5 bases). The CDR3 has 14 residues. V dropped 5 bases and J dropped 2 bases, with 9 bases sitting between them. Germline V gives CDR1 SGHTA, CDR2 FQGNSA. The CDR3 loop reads CASSIKGTNEKLFF. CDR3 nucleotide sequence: TGTGCCAGCAGCATAAAGGGGACTAATGAAAAACTGTTTTTT.

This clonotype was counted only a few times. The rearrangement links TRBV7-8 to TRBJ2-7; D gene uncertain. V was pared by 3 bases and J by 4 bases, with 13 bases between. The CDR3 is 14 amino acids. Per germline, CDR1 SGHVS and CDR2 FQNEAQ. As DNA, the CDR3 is TGTGCCAGCAGCTTGGGCTTTGATAATTACGAGCAGTACTTC. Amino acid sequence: CASSLGFDNYEQYF.

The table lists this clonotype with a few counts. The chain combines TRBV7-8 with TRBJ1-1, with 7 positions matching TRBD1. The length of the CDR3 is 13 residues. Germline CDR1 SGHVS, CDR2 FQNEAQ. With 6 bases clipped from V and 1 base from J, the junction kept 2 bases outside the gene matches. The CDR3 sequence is CASRDRENTEAFF. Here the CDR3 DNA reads TGTGCCAGCAGAGACAGGGAGAACACTGAAGCTTTCTTT.

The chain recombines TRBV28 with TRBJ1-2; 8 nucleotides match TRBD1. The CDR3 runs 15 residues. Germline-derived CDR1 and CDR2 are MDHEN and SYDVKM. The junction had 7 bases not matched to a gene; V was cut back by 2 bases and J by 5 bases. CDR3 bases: TGTGCCAGCAGTTTAATGGACAGGGATGTTTATGGCTACACCTTC. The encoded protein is CASSLMDRDVYGYTF.

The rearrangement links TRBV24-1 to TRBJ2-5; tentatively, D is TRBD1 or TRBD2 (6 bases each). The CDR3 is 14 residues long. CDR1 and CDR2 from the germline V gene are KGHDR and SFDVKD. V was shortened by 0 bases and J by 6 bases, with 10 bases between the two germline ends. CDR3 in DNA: TGTGCCACCAGTGATTTGCGTGGGGGGCAGACCCAGTACTTC. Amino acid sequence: CATSDLRGGQTQYF.

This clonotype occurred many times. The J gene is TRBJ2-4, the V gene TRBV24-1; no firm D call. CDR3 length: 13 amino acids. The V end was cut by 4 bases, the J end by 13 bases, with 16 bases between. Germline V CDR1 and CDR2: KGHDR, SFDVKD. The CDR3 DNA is TGTGCCACCAGTGACTGGTTTTACCTGCCCCAGTACTTC. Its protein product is CATSDWFYLPQYF.

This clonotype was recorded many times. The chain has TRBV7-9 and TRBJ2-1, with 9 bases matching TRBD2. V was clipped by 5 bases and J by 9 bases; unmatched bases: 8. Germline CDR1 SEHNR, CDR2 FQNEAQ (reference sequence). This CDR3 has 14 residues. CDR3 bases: TGTGCCAGCAGCCACGGACTAGCGACGGTTGAGCAGTTCTTC. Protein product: CASSHGLATVEQFF. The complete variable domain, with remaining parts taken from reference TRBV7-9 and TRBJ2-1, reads DTGVSQNPRHKITKRGQNVTFRCDPISEHNRLYWYRQTLGQGPEFLTYFQNEAQLEKSRLLSDRFSAERPKGSFSTLEIQRTEQGDSAMYLCASSHGLATVEQFFGPGTRLTVL.

CDR3 protein: CASSKTATGSYEQYF. The CDR3 DNA reads as TGTGCCAGCAGCAAGACAGCCACAGGCTCCTACGAGCAGTACTTC. The chain has TRBV7-8 and TRBJ2-7, with TRBD1 as a possible D gene (5 bases). The CDR3 runs to 15 residues. V dropped 5 bases and J dropped 0 bases, with 14 bases sitting between them. Looked up from germline, CDR1 is SGHVS and CDR2 is FQNEAQ. Combining the CDR3 with reference TRBV7-8 and TRBJ2-7 gives the whole variable domain GAGVSQSPRYKVAKRGQDVALRCDPISGHVSLFWYQQALGQGPEFLTYFQNEAQLDKSGLPSDRFFAERPEGSVSTLKIQRTQQEDSAVYLCASSKTATGSYEQYFGPGTRLTVT.

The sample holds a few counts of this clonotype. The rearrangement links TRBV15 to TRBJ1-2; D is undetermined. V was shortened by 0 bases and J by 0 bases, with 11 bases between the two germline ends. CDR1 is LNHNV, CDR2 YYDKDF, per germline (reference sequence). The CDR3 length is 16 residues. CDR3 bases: TGTGCCACCAGCAGAGAGAGGGAGCAATCTAACTATGGCTACACCTTC. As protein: CATSREREQSNYGYTF.

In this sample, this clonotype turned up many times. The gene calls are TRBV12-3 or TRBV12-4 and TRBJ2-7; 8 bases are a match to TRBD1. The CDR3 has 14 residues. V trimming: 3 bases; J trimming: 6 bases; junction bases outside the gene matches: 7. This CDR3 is CASSFTGQGLEQYF. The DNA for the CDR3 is TGTGCCAGCAGTTTCACAGGACAGGGTCTCGAGCAGTACTTC.

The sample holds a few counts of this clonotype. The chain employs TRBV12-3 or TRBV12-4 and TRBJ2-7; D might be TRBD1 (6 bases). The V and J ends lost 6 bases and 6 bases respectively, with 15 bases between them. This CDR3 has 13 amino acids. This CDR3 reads CASSQTGYSEQYF. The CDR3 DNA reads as TGTGCCAGCAGCCAAACAGGGTACAGCGAGCAGTACTTC.

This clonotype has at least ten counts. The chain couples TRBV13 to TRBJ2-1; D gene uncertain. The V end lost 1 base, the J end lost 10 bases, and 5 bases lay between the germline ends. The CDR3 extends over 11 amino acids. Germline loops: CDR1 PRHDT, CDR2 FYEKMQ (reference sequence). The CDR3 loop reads CASSLEGEQFF. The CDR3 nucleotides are TGTGCCAGCAGCTTAGAGGGCGAGCAGTTCTTC.

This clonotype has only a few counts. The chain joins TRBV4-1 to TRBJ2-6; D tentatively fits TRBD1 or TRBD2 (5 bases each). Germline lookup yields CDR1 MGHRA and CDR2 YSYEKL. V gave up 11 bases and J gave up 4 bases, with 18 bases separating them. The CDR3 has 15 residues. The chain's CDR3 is CACRDPTKGANVLTF. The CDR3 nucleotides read TGCGCCTGCCGGGACCCAACGAAAGGGGCCAACGTCCTGACTTTC.

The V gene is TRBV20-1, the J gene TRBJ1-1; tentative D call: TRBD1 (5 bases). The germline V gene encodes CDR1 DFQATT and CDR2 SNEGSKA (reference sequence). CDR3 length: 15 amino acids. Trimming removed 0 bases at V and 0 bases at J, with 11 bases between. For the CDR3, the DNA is TGCAGTGCTAGAGATCCCGGGGCCCTGAACACTGAAGCTTTCTTT. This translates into CSARDPGALNTEAFF.

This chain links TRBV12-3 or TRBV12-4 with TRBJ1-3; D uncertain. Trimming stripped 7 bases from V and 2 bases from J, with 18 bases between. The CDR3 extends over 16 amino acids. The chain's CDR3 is CASTKRVIITGNTIYF. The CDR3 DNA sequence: TGTGCCAGCACCAAACGGGTTATCATTACTGGAAACACCATATATTTT.

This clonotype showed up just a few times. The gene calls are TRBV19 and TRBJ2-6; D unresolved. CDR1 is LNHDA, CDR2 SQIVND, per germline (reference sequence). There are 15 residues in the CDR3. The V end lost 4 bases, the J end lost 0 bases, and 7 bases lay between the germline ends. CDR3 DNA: TGTGCCAGTAGTAAGCAGGTCTCTGGGGCCAACGTCCTGACTTTC. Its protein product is CASSKQVSGANVLTF.

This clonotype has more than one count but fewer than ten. CDR3 loop: CASSPGQTYFEAFF. The CDR3 DNA sequence: TGTGCCAGCAGCCCGGGACAGACATACTTTGAAGCTTTCTTT. The chain recombines TRBV27 with TRBJ1-1, with TRBD1 matching over 7 bases. V dropped 6 bases and J dropped 7; count of bases not matched to a gene: 11. The CDR3 extends over 14 amino acids. Germline V lookup: CDR1 MNHEY, CDR2 SMNVEV (reference sequence).

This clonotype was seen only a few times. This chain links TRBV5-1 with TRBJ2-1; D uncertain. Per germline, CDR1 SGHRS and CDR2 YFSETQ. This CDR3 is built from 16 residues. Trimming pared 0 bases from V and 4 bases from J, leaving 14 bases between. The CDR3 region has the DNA TGCGCCAGCAGCTTGGAGGCTCAACTGGGATACAATGAGCAGTTCTTC. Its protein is CASSLEAQLGYNEQFF.

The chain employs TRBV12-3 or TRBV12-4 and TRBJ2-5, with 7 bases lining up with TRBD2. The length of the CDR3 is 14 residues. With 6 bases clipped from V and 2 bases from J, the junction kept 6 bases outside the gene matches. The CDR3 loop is CASSPASGQETQYF. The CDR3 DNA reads TGTGCCAGCAGCCCAGCTAGCGGACAAGAGACCCAGTACTTC.